This TCR beta chain was sequenced in a study of T cells in Graves' hyperthyroidism and ophthalmopathy. Diagnoses were made from clinical symptoms, serum measures (thyroxine and TRAb), thyroid ultrasound and orbital computed tomography. Trimming stripped 6 bases from V and 11 bases from J, with 16 bases between. Looked up from germline, CDR1 is MNHEY and CDR2 is SMNVEV (reference sequence). The CDR3 contains 12 residues. Regions amplified from RNA transcripts were the TCR beta CDR3 regions. TCR CDR3 regions were first amplified by RT-PCR with HTBI primers. TCRdb fed the multiplex PCR reads into MiXCR, producing one record per CDR3 protein. The sample shows around 600,000 distinct CDR3 sequences, about 14% of them seen only once. This clonotype was counted a few times.

The TCR sequence derives from a woman aged 45-65 years with Graves' ophthalmopathy. The sample comprised blood. The chain uses TRBV27 and TRBJ1-1; D might be TRBD1 (5 bases). The CDR3 spells CASSRLAGDAFF. Here the CDR3 DNA reads TGTGCCAGCAGCCGCCTCGCGGGGGATGCTTTCTTT.